The rows below give T cell receptor beta chains drawn from one sample of a study of CD8 T cells in ankylosing spondylitis. TCRdb independently ran MiXCR on the 5' RACE reads; one entry per CDR3 protein. The data contain about 190,000 distinct CDR3 sequences, about an eighth of them singletons. The sample was blood, either unsorted or a sorted T cell fraction (not recorded which). These receptors came from a female donor with ankylosing spondylitis or in good health (not recorded which). The CDR3 runs from the conserved cysteine through the conserved F or W. D genes are given only for firm matches. Some rows mark clone size as missing; the rest say once, few, many or name a class of expanded clone.

>many|-|TRBJ1-1|TRBV20-1
TGCAGTGCCCCGGACAGGAACACTGAAGCTTTCTTT
CSAPDRNTEAFF
>-|-|TRBJ2-1|TRBV12-3/TRBV12-4
TGTGCCAGCAGTCCCCCCCCGTCAGGGAATAACAATGAGCAGTTCTTC
CASSPPPSGNNNEQFF
>many|-|TRBJ1-5|TRBV6-1
TGTGCCAGCCTAGAGTCCCCGGGAGCTCAGCCCCAGCATTTT
CASLESPGAQPQHF
>many|-|TRBJ1-4|TRBV15
TGTGCCACCAGCAGAGATTTAGGAGGCGAAAAACTGTTTTTT
CATSRDLGGEKLFF
>many|TRBD1|TRBJ2-5|TRBV3-1
TGTGCCAGCAGCCCGACAGGGGTAGGACAAGAGACCCAGTACTTC
CASSPTGVGQETQYF
>many|-|TRBJ2-7|TRBV5-1
TGCGCCAGCAGCTCGATCGAGGCCGGCGAGCAGTACTTC
CASSSIEAGEQYF
>-|TRBD2|TRBJ2-3|TRBV4-3
TGCGCCAGCAGCCAAACCTCGCCTGTGGGGACTACCTTCACAGATACGCAGTATTTT
CASSQTSPVGTTFTDTQYF
>many|-|TRBJ1-4|TRBV9
TGTGCCAGCAGCGCACCGGGACGGAAAGATGAAAAACTGTTTTTT
CASSAPGRKDEKLFF
>-|-|TRBJ1-3|TRBV30
TGTGCCAGGAGTGTACTCGGGCGTTCTGGAAACACCATATATTTT
CARSVLGRSGNTIYF
>many|-|TRBJ2-1|TRBV4-3
TGCGCCAGCAGCCAAGATCCCGCAGCATACAATGAGCAGTTCTTC
CASSQDPAAYNEQFF
>many|TRBD1|TRBJ2-1|TRBV15
TGTGCCACCAGCGCTCGGACAGGGGGAAACAATGAGCAGTTCTTC
CATSARTGGNNEQFF
>few|TRBD2|TRBJ2-7|TRBV4-3
TGCGCCAGCAGCCCTCAGGTCCCCCGGAGCGGGAGGGCCTTAGTATACGAGCAGTACTTC
CASSPQVPRSGRALVYEQYF
>-|-|TRBJ2-7|TRBV5-5
TGTGCCAGCAGCGAGGCAAGCGACTACGAGCAGTACTTC
CASSEASDYEQYF
>many|-|TRBJ1-3|TRBV4-2
TGTGCCAGCAGCCAGGGGCGGGGGGCGAGAGGAAACACCATATATTTT
CASSQGRGARGNTIYF
>many|-|TRBJ1-5|TRBV24-1
TGTGCCACCAGTGATTCGACGGATTACAATCAGCCCCAGCATTTT
CATSDSTDYNQPQHF
>few|-|TRBJ1-2|TRBV7-2
TGTGCCAGCAGCCGAGGAGGGGCTGCTTATGGCTACACCTTC
CASSRGGAAYGYTF
>many|TRBD2|TRBJ2-1|TRBV12-3/TRBV12-4
TGTGCCAGCAGTTTAAGTAGCGGGAGGAGGCGTCATGAGCAGTTCTTC
CASSLSSGRRRHEQFF
>many|TRBD2|TRBJ2-3|TRBV5-1
TGCGCCAGCAGCTTCGGACTAGCGGGAGCGACGCAGTATTTT
CASSFGLAGATQYF
>many|-|TRBJ2-7|TRBV4-2
TGTGCCAGCAGCCAAGATCCCAGCGGTACTTCCTACGAGCAGTACTTC
CASSQDPSGTSYEQYF
>-|TRBD1|TRBJ2-1|TRBV7-3
TGTGCCAGCAGCTTAGGACAGGGGGTTGGGCAGTTCTTC
CASSLGQGVGQFF
>-|-|TRBJ2-2|TRBV29-1
TGCAGCGTCGTATTTTCGCTTGCCGCCGGGGAGCTGTTTTTT
CSVVFSLAAGELFF
>many|-|TRBJ2-1|TRBV5-1
TGCGCCAGCAGCTTGGACGTTGGGCTGGCGGTCTCCTACAATGAGCAGTTCTTC
CASSLDVGLAVSYNEQFF
>many|TRBD2|TRBJ2-3|TRBV4-2
TGTGCCAGCAGCCAGGGCATAGCGGGAGGGCCAGGCACAGATACGCAGTATTTT
CASSQGIAGGPGTDTQYF
>few|TRBD2|TRBJ2-3|TRBV18
TGTGCCAGCTCACCCGTCCCGGGACTAGGAGGTGGCACAGATACGCAGTATTTT
CASSPVPGLGGGTDTQYF
>-|-|TRBJ2-6|TRBV7-9
TGTGCCAGCAGCTATAGGAGGGGAGCTGGGGCCAACGTCCTGACTTTC
CASSYRRGAGANVLTF
>many|-|TRBJ1-3|TRBV9
TGTGCCAGCAGCGGAAGTCCCTCTGGAAACACCATATATTTT
CASSGSPSGNTIYF
>few|TRBD1|TRBJ1-2|TRBV18
TGTGCCAGCTCACCAGCAAGACAGGGATATGGCTACACCTTC
CASSPARQGYGYTF
>many|-|TRBJ1-1|TRBV12-3/TRBV12-4
TGTGCCAGCAGTTTCGGACGGATTGAAGCTTTCTTT
CASSFGRIEAFF
>many|TRBD1|TRBJ2-1|TRBV20-1
TGCAGTGCGGAGGACAGGGTCACCTACAATGAGCAGTTCTTC
CSAEDRVTYNEQFF
>-|-|TRBJ2-5|TRBV10-3
TGTGCCATCAATCAGGGGGGGGAGACCCAGTACTTC
CAINQGGETQYF
>many|TRBD1|TRBJ1-3|TRBV10-3
TGTGCCATCAGATTCACGATAGACAGGGCCATCTCTGGAAACACCATATATTTT
CAIRFTIDRAISGNTIYF
>many|-|TRBJ2-7|TRBV6-2/TRBV6-3
TGTGCCAGCAGTTTCTTACTTCGATCCTACGAGCAGTACTTC
CASSFLLRSYEQYF
>-|TRBD2|TRBJ2-5|TRBV7-2
TGTGCCAGCAGCCCAGAAGCGGGAGAACTTCAGACCCAGTACTTC
CASSPEAGELQTQYF
>-|-|TRBJ2-3|TRBV11-2
TGTGCCAGCAGCTTCCTCGACCGCACAGATACGCAGTATTTT
CASSFLDRTDTQYF
>many|-|TRBJ2-3|TRBV12-3/TRBV12-4
TGTGCCAGCACCGTGGGGGCTAGCGGCACAGATACGCAGTATTTT
CASTVGASGTDTQYF
>few|-|TRBJ2-3|TRBV11-2
TGTGCCGGGAACGGGGGCCGAGGAGATACGCAGTATTTT
CAGNGGRGDTQYF
>-|TRBD1|TRBJ2-7|TRBV27
TGTGCCAGCAGTAGGGGGACAGGGGGCGCGCAGGTCTACGAGCAGTACTTC
CASSRGTGGAQVYEQYF
>-|TRBD2|TRBJ2-1|TRBV18
TGTGCCAGCTCCCCTGGACTAGATAAGTATGAGCAGTTCTTC
CASSPGLDKYEQFF
>many|TRBD2|TRBJ2-1|TRBV12-3/TRBV12-4
TGTGCCAGCAGTTTAGCGGGGAGGGTGTTCTTC
CASSLAGRVFF
>many|TRBD2|TRBJ2-7|TRBV11-2
TGTGCCAGCAGCTTAGCGGGAGGCTATCGCTACGAGCAGTACTTC
CASSLAGGYRYEQYF
>-|-|TRBJ1-1|TRBV30
TGTGCCTGGTCCCGGACTCGCTGGACTGAAGCTTTCTTT
CAWSRTRWTEAFF
>many|-|TRBJ1-3|TRBV29-1
TGCAGCGTTGGTCAGGGCTCTGGAAACACCATATATTTT
CSVGQGSGNTIYF